This entry describes one T cell receptor beta chain. Its antigen is as yet unknown. The authors reverse transcribed all of the isolated RNA, so sequencing captured expressed TCRB transcripts. An average roughly 3.6 million reads came from naive, central memory and regulatory T cell samples. Clones were read by immunoSEQ multiplex PCR, and TCRdb kept only the in-frame ones, dropping some. Among fewer than 900,000 clones listed, around a sixth were seen once. This record comes from a study of beta chain features in type 1 diabetes. Whole-study context: No age, gender or cell yield differences were seen between patients and healthy donors.

The V segment lost 5 bases and the J segment 9 bases; nucleotides outside the gene matches: 7. The CDR3 has 15 residues. Per germline, CDR1 MDHEN and CDR2 SYDVKM. Overall study results and limits: For type 1 diabetes patients, VDJ junctions showed fewer insertions and more deletions.

The sample taken for sequencing was naive CD4+ T cells from blood. The TCR sequence derives from a woman aged 18-29 years in good health. The rearrangement joins TRBV28 to TRBJ2-1, with 13 bases that match TRBD2. CDR3 loop: CASSPRTSGRGEQFF. In DNA form, the CDR3 reads TGTGCCAGCAGTCCTCGGACTAGCGGGAGAGGTGAGCAGTTCTTC. Full variable domain (outside the CDR3, taken from reference TRBV28 and TRBJ2-1): DVKVTQSSRYLVKRTGEKVFLECVQDMDHENMFWYRQDPGLGLRLIYFSYDVKMKEKGDIPEGYSVSREKKERFSLILESASTNQTSMYLCASSPRTSGRGEQFFGPGTRLTVL.